The present T cell receptor (beta chain) was sequenced within a study of blood T cell repertoires in COVID-19. Overall study context: COVID-19 samples, acute and convalescent, were from the United States, Italy and Spain.

The CDR3 consists of 18 residues. The V gene end was trimmed by 0 bases and the J gene end by 5 bases; junction bases not matched to a gene: 13. The germline CDR1 and CDR2 sequences are KGHSH and LQKENI. Participants were aged roughly 18 to 89 years from about two dozen US areas. Membership in each cohort depended on participant-reported clinical history. Recovered participants had two consecutive negative NP/OP PCR tests, healthcare professional clearance, or symptom resolution. Measured with immunoSEQ multiplex PCR; TCRdb has only the in-frame clones, and not every one. The repertoire includes about 330,000 clones, 80% to 90% of them detected once, and approximately 5% sits in the top ten.

The clonotype comes from a woman aged 30 to 39 who had recovered from COVID-19. Sequenced: PBMCs or T cells enriched from blood (not recorded which). The chain couples TRBV18 to TRBJ1-3; 7 bases are shared with TRBD1. The CDR3 loop is CASSPPIRTGNLRNTIYF. The CDR3, as DNA: TGTGCCAGCTCACCACCGATAAGGACAGGCAATTTGAGAAACACCATATATTTT.